Shown below are 6 T cell receptor beta chains from a single sample sequenced in a study of T cells after yellow fever vaccination. A single record per CDR3 protein comes from TCRdb applying MiXCR to the 5' RACE reads. In the table there are about 73,000 distinct CDR3 sequences, 7.5% to 9% of which are singletons. Sequenced here: CD8+ T cells sorted from PBMCs, sampled on the day of the yellow fever booster vaccination. These receptors were obtained from a man in his thirties or forties who received the YFV17D yellow fever vaccine.

In this sample, this clonotype turned up many times. The chain carries TRBV5-1 and TRBJ2-7; D is ambiguous. Germline CDR1 SGHRS, CDR2 YFSETQ. The V end lost 4 bases, the J end lost 6 bases, and 14 bases lay between the germline ends. This CDR3 has 13 amino acids. CDR3 sequence reads: CASSPYASGEQYF. CDR3 nucleotide sequence: TGCGCCAGCAGCCCGTACGCGAGTGGCGAGCAGTACTTC.

Note on this clonotype: A read error may be the cause here, since a much bigger clone is one base away. The genes are TRBV20-1 and TRBJ2-7; unclear D gene. This CDR3 has 12 residues. Germline V gene data show CDR1 as DFQATT and CDR2 as SNEGSKA (reference sequence). V gave up 0 bases and J gave up 6 bases, with 9 bases separating them. The CDR3 is CSARDESVEQYF. CDR3 DNA sequence: TGCAGTGCTAGAGATGAATCGGTCGAGCAGTACTTC.

This clonotype has just a few counts. The chain is built from TRBV9 and TRBJ2-5, with D maybe TRBD2 (6 bases). Trimming left V 0 bases short and J 1 base short, with 7 bases between. Germline V gives CDR1 SGDLS, CDR2 YYNGEE. The CDR3 contains 14 residues. The CDR3 region is CASSVDGGQETQYF. DNA of the CDR3: TGTGCCAGCAGCGTAGACGGGGGCCAAGAGACCCAGTACTTC.

This clonotype has ten or more counts. The chain carries TRBV3-1 and TRBJ2-1; tentatively, D is TRBD1 or TRBD2 (5 bases each). V was shortened by 5 bases and J by 1 base, with 9 bases between the two germline ends. Germline V gives CDR1 LGHDT, CDR2 YNNKEL (reference sequence). The CDR3 sequence is 14 residues long. This chain's CDR3 is CASSSGASYNEQFF. The DNA for the CDR3 is TGTGCCAGCAGCTCCGGGGCGTCCTACAATGAGCAGTTCTTC.

The chain combines TRBV27 with TRBJ1-5; D is possibly TRBD1 (5 bases). This CDR3 has 15 residues. V was trimmed by 2 bases and J by 7 bases, leaving 15 bases between them. From germline, CDR1 is MNHEY and CDR2 SMNVEV (reference sequence). CDR3 sequence: CASSLQQGPKQPQHF. As DNA, the CDR3 is TGTGCCAGCAGTTTACAGCAGGGCCCCAAACAGCCCCAGCATTTT.

This clonotype occurred a few times. This chain joins TRBV7-8 and TRBJ2-1; D tentatively fits TRBD1 or TRBD2 (6 bases each). Germline assignment: CDR1 SGHVS and CDR2 FQNEAQ. The ends were cut back, 1 base at V and 8 bases at J, with 15 bases in the middle. This CDR3 is 15 amino acids long. The CDR3 loop is CASSLEIAGHDEQFF. CDR3 in DNA: TGTGCCAGCAGCTTAGAAATTGCGGGACACGATGAGCAGTTCTTC.